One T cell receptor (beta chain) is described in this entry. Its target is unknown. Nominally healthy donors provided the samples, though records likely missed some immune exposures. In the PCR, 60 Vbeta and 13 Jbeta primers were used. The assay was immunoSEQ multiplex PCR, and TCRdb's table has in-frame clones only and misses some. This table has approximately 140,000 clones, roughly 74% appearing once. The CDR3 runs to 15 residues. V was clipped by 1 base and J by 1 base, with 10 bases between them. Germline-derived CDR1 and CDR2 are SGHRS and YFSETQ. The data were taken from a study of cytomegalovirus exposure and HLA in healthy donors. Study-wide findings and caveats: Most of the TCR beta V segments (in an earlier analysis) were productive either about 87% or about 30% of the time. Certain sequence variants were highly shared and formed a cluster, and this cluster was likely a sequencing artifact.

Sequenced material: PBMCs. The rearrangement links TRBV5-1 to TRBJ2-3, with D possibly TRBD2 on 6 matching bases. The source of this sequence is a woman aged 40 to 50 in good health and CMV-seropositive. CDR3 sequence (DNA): TGCGCCAGCAGCTTGAGTGGCGGGGGCACAGATACGCAGTATTTT. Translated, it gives CASSLSGGGTDTQYF.